This is a list of T cell receptor beta chains from one sample in a study of response to subunit inactivated influenza vaccine. A single record per CDR3 protein comes from TCRdb applying MiXCR to the RT-PCR reads. The sample includes about 780,000 distinct CDR3 sequences, less than 20% of them seen just once. The sequencing used PBMCs from blood, collected about 5 days after vaccination. The receptors here all came from a man over 45 who received an inactivated influenza vaccine. CDR3s include the opening cysteine and the closing phenylalanine or tryptophan. A D gene is named only where the DNA matches it firmly. The listing skips clone size in some rows; elsewhere it reads once, few, many or a size class.

D,V,size,J,DNA,CDR3
TRBD1,TRBV10-2,few,TRBJ2-1,TGCGCCAGCAGTGAGGGTGGACAGGGGATCTACAATGAGCAGTTCTTC,CASSEGGQGIYNEQFF
NA,TRBV4-3,few,TRBJ2-2,TGCGCCAGCAGCCAAGATCCCGGGACGACCACCGGGGAGCTGTTTTTT,CASSQDPGTTTGELFF
TRBD2,TRBV6-2/TRBV6-3,NA,TRBJ2-4,TGTGCCAGCAGTTACGGACTAGCGGGCAACATTCAGTACTTC,CASSYGLAGNIQYF
NA,TRBV5-1,NA,TRBJ1-4,TGCGCCAGCAGCTTGGAAAGGGTTGATGAAAAACTGTTTTTT,CASSLERVDEKLFF
NA,TRBV24-1,NA,TRBJ2-1,TGTGCCACCAGCGGAGGGGGTCTAGGGAATGAGCAGTTCTTC,CATSGGGLGNEQFF
TRBD1,TRBV20-1,NA,TRBJ2-2,TGCAGTGCTATAGAATACAGGGGGACTTCAAACACCGGGGAGCTGTTTTTT,CSAIEYRGTSNTGELFF
TRBD1,TRBV7-6,NA,TRBJ2-7,TGTGCCAGCAGCTTAGTCACAGGGGGATCTAGGGGGGAGCAGTACTTC,CASSLVTGGSRGEQYF
TRBD2,TRBV4-2,few,TRBJ2-3,TGTGCCAGCAGCCAAGATGCCTGGGGGGGTGGTACAGATACGCAGTATTTT,CASSQDAWGGGTDTQYF
TRBD2,TRBV11-2,few,TRBJ2-1,TGTGCCAGCACCCTAGGAGCGGGAGAATGGAATGAGCAGTTCTTC,CASTLGAGEWNEQFF
NA,TRBV12-3/TRBV12-4,NA,TRBJ2-7,TGTGCCAGCAGTCCTCAGGGGGGAGGCGAGCAGTACTTC,CASSPQGGGEQYF
TRBD2,TRBV2,NA,TRBJ2-5,TGTGCCAGCCTGCGGGAGGGGGGGGAGACCCAGTACTTC,CASLREGGETQYF
TRBD2,TRBV6-1,NA,TRBJ2-7,TGTGCCAGCAAAGCTGGACTAGCGGGAGCCTACGAGCAGTACTTC,CASKAGLAGAYEQYF
NA,TRBV12-3/TRBV12-4,NA,TRBJ2-4,TGTGCCAGCAGTGTCTCTAGCGTGAAGTACTTC,CASSVSSVKYF
TRBD2,TRBV20-1,few,TRBJ2-1,TGCAGTGTGAGAATCACTAGCGGGGGGTCCTACAATGAGCAGTTCTTC,CSVRITSGGSYNEQFF
NA,TRBV20-1,few,TRBJ1-5,TGCAGTGCTGGTGTCAGACCCTATCTTTATAGCAATCAGCCCCAGCATTTT,CSAGVRPYLYSNQPQHF
NA,TRBV9,NA,TRBJ2-1,TGTGCCAGCAGTGGTATCGACCGGGACATCATCAATGAGCAGTTCTTC,CASSGIDRDIINEQFF
NA,TRBV29-1,few,TRBJ2-3,TGCAGCGTTGCCAGGGGAGGGAGCCCAGATACGCAGTATTTT,CSVARGGSPDTQYF
TRBD2,TRBV20-1,NA,TRBJ2-7,TGCAGTGCTAGAAGGACTAGCGGGAGGAGCTCCTACGAGCAGTACTTC,CSARRTSGRSSYEQYF
NA,TRBV10-3,NA,TRBJ2-3,TGTGCCACGACCGGCGGCCCGGTCCCAGATACGCAGTATTTT,CATTGGPVPDTQYF
TRBD2,TRBV5-5,NA,TRBJ2-1,TGTGCCAGCAGCTTGGCTAGCGGGGGGGCCTTGGAGCAGTTCTTC,CASSLASGGALEQFF
NA,TRBV6-5,NA,TRBJ2-1,TGTGCCAGCAGTTACTCGCTTACCAACGGCAATGAGCAGTTCTTC,CASSYSLTNGNEQFF
NA,TRBV10-3,NA,TRBJ2-7,TGTGCCATCAGTCCCGAAGGACAGCCGCCCTACGAGCAGTACTTC,CAISPEGQPPYEQYF
NA,TRBV20-1,NA,TRBJ2-5,TGCAGTGCTGCCACAGAGACCCAGTACTTC,CSAATETQYF
TRBD1,TRBV7-2,few,TRBJ2-7,TGTGCCAGCACCTTACAGGGGAGCTCCTACGAGCAGTACTTC,CASTLQGSSYEQYF
NA,TRBV2,once,TRBJ2-1,TGTGCCAGCACCTCGGAAATAGCGGTATACAATGAGCAGTTCTTC,CASTSEIAVYNEQFF
NA,TRBV20-1,few,TRBJ2-7,TGCAGTGCTAGAGGGGCTAGCCGCTCCTACGAGCAGTACTTC,CSARGASRSYEQYF
NA,TRBV20-1,NA,TRBJ2-2,TGCAGTGCTGGGGAGGGGGGCCGTACCGGGGAGCTGTTTTTT,CSAGEGGRTGELFF
NA,TRBV28,NA,TRBJ2-1,TGTGCCAGCAGTGTCCCGCGACGGAAAACAGACTCCTACAATGAGCAGTTCTTC,CASSVPRRKTDSYNEQFF
TRBD1,TRBV19,NA,TRBJ2-7,TGTGCCAGAAGCCCGGGACAGACCAACTACGAGCAGTACTTC,CARSPGQTNYEQYF
NA,TRBV5-6,many,TRBJ1-2,TGTGCCAGCAGCCGAGGGCAGGGACGGGACTATGGCTACACCTTC,CASSRGQGRDYGYTF
TRBD2,TRBV6-2/TRBV6-3,NA,TRBJ2-5,TGTGCCAGCAGTCGATCCGCCCGGACTAGCGGGGGTTACCGGTACCAAGAGACCCAGTACTTC,CASSRSARTSGGYRYQETQYF
TRBD1,TRBV29-1,NA,TRBJ2-2,TGCAGCGTGAGGACAGGGGGGACCACCGGGGAGCTGTTTTTT,CSVRTGGTTGELFF
TRBD2,TRBV5-4,NA,TRBJ2-7,TGTGCCAGCAGCATTCCGGGACTAGCGGGAGACGAGCATTACTTC,CASSIPGLAGDEHYF
NA,TRBV3-1,NA,TRBJ2-1,TGTGCCAGCAGTCCTGGACAGCGGAATGAGCAGTTCTTC,CASSPGQRNEQFF
NA,TRBV20-1,many,TRBJ2-1,TGCAGTGCTAGAGAAGGGACTTCGGGGCTCTTC,CSAREGTSGLF
NA,TRBV7-2,NA,TRBJ2-5,TGTGCCAGCAGCTTAGCGGCTAGTCAGCCGCGAGAGACCCAGTACTTC,CASSLAASQPRETQYF
TRBD1,TRBV12-3/TRBV12-4,NA,TRBJ1-5,TGTGCCAGCAGCCAACGACAGGGTTATAGCAATCAGCCCCAGCATTTT,CASSQRQGYSNQPQHF
NA,TRBV7-8,many,TRBJ1-2,TGTGCCAGCAGCGAATCAGACTATGGCTACACCTTC,CASSESDYGYTF
NA,TRBV7-8,NA,TRBJ2-5,TGTGCCAGCAGCCCCCAGTCAGGGATGATGGAGACCCAGTACTTC,CASSPQSGMMETQYF
NA,TRBV20-1,few,TRBJ1-1,TGCAGTGCTAGTAGACTCCCGAACACTGAAGCTTTCTTT,CSASRLPNTEAFF
NA,TRBV28,few,TRBJ1-6,TGTGCCAGCAGTTTACTCCAGACAGGTTATAATTCACCCCTCCACTTT,CASSLLQTGYNSPLHF
NA,TRBV19,NA,TRBJ2-1,TGTGCCAGTAGTATTAACCGGGACAAGTTCTTC,CASSINRDKFF
TRBD2,TRBV5-1,few,TRBJ2-1,TGCGCCAGCAGCTCCGGGACTAGCGGGAGAGTAGAGTTCTTC,CASSSGTSGRVEFF
TRBD1,TRBV13,few,TRBJ1-5,TGTGCCAGCAGCTTAGGCGTTGTGGGACAGGGGAATCAGCCCCAGCATTTT,CASSLGVVGQGNQPQHF
TRBD2,TRBV20-1,few,TRBJ2-3,TGCAGTGCTAGCGGGGGGGGCCGGGATACGCAGTATTTT,CSASGGGRDTQYF
NA,TRBV5-5,many,TRBJ2-4,TGTGCCAGCAGCTTGCGTCGATCCGACCTGGAGACCAAAAACATTCAGTACTTC,CASSLRRSDLETKNIQYF
TRBD1,TRBV28,few,TRBJ1-6,TGTGCCAGCAGCCCCGGGACAGGGAGCTCCTATAATTCACCCCTCCACTTT,CASSPGTGSSYNSPLHF
TRBD2,TRBV7-2,few,TRBJ2-1,TGTGCCAGCAGCTTAGTGACTAGCGGTGAGCAGTTCTTC,CASSLVTSGEQFF
NA,TRBV6-1,few,TRBJ1-1,TGTGCCAGCAGTGAAGCCTCAAGTTCGGGGGGCACTGAAGCTTTCTTT,CASSEASSSGGTEAFF
NA,TRBV7-2,NA,TRBJ1-2,TGTGCCATCTTGGCGGGGGTCTATGGCTACACCTTC,CAILAGVYGYTF
NA,TRBV7-2,few,TRBJ1-6,TGTGCCAGCAGCTTACAGCTCACCTATAATTCACCCCTCCACTTT,CASSLQLTYNSPLHF
NA,TRBV6-5,NA,TRBJ2-1,TGTGCCAGCAGTTACAGGACTCGTGGAGATGAGCAGTTCTTC,CASSYRTRGDEQFF
TRBD1,TRBV6-5,many,TRBJ2-7,TGTGCCAGCAGTTATGGCAGGGGGCAATACGAGCAGTACTTC,CASSYGRGQYEQYF
TRBD1,TRBV4-1,few,TRBJ1-4,TGCGCCAGCAGCCAGCACAGGGGGGGCAACAATGAAAAACTGTTTTTT,CASSQHRGGNNEKLFF
NA,TRBV20-1,few,TRBJ2-3,TGCAGTGTCAGGGTGGATGACAGCACAGATACGCAGTATTTT,CSVRVDDSTDTQYF
TRBD2,TRBV20-1,NA,TRBJ2-7,TGCAGTGCTAGAGATTGGGGGACTAGCGGGACCTTAGCCTACGAGCAGTACTTC,CSARDWGTSGTLAYEQYF
TRBD1,TRBV6-1,NA,TRBJ2-7,TGTGCCAGTACGAGGGGACAGGACTCCTACGAGCAGTACTTC,CASTRGQDSYEQYF
NA,TRBV6-1,NA,TRBJ2-5,TGTGCCAGCAGTCCCCACCGACGGACCCAAGAGACCCAGTACTTC,CASSPHRRTQETQYF
NA,TRBV7-2,few,TRBJ2-5,TGTGCCAGCAGCCCCCCCCTCTCGGAGACCCAGTACTTC,CASSPPLSETQYF
TRBD2,TRBV5-1,NA,TRBJ2-3,TGCGCCAGCAGCTTGGAACTAGCGGGCGCTAGTACGCAGTATTTT,CASSLELAGASTQYF